The entry below describes one T cell receptor (beta chain). Its antigen remains unidentified. Authors' processing steps: ImmunoSEQ yielded junction-only sequences lacking quality scores, so filtering differed. Only in-frame clones appear in the TCRdb table, and some are missing; sequencing was by immunoSEQ multiplex PCR. The DNA was the basis for D and trimming; V, J and clone size are from that table. The sample consists of about 2.4 million clones, 85% to 95% of them appearing once. These data originate in a study of shared clonotypes between healthy human individuals. V dropped 4 bases and J dropped 1 base, with 14 bases sitting between them. Germline-derived CDR1 and CDR2 are WNHNN and SYGVQD (reference sequence). This CDR3 has 15 residues. The study's findings and limits: Sequencing of the sorted subsets was shown by rarefaction to be incomplete despite large depth. A small donor pool kept down the genetic and exposure-history diversity that was represented. Naive CD4 clonotypes overlapped across a few donors at 4.5% to 5.5%.

The source of this sequence is a man younger than 35 in good health. The rearrangement uses TRBV10-1 and TRBJ2-7, with D perhaps matching TRBD2 (6 bases). The sample consisted of naive CD4+ T cells sorted from blood. Subset described: CD45RA+ positively selected. CDR3 sequence: CASSGSGDWSYEQYF. The CDR3 coding sequence is TGCGCCAGCAGTGGGTCGGGGGACTGGTCCTACGAGCAGTACTTC.